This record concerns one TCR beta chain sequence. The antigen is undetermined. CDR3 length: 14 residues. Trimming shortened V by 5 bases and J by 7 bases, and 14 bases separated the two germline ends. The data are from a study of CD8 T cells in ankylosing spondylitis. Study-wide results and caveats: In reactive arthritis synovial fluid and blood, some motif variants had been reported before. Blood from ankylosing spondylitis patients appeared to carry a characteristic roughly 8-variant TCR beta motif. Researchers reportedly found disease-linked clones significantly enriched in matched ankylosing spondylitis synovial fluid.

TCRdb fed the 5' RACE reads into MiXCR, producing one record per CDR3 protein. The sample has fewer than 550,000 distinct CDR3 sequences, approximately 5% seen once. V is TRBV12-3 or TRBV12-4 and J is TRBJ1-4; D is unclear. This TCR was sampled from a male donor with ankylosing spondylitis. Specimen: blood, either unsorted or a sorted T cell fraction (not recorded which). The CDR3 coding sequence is TGTGCCAGCAGTCCGAGGGTCGGATTTGAAAAACTGTTTTTT. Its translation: CASSPRVGFEKLFF.